The 26 T cell receptor beta chains given below trace back to one sample, sequenced in a study of T-cell memory formation after mild COVID-19. TCRdb independently ran MiXCR on the 5' RACE reads; one entry per CDR3 protein. The sample carries a few hundred thousand distinct CDR3 sequences, approximately 25% recorded once. The sample consisted of PBMCs or a T cell subset sorted from them (not recorded which). The source of these receptors is an adult woman who had mild COVID-19 (a few samples of this study predate the infection). Cell type and time point are not known.

This clonotype has a handful of counts. This chain uses TRBV7-3 with TRBJ2-1; 8 nucleotides align to TRBD2. The length of the CDR3 is 14 residues. CDR1 is SGHTA and CDR2 is FQGTGA in the germline V gene. J was trimmed by 8 bases and V by 5 bases; bases with no gene match: 8. CDR3 residues: CASSLAGNFDEQFF. The DNA of the CDR3 is TGTGCCAGCAGCCTAGCGGGTAATTTCGATGAGCAGTTCTTC.

This clonotype has only a few counts. The chain uses TRBV24-1 and TRBJ2-7, with D possibly TRBD2 on 5 matching bases. The V and J ends lost 6 bases and 2 bases respectively, with 10 bases between them. The V gene's germline CDR1 is KGHDR and CDR2 SFDVKD. The CDR3 is made up of 13 amino acids. The CDR3 is CATSSPGTYEQYF. Here the CDR3 DNA reads TGTGCCACCAGTTCTCCGGGGACCTACGAGCAGTACTTC.

This clonotype was observed a handful of times. The chain uses TRBV4-1 and TRBJ2-1; TRBD1 matches 9 bases. J lost 7 bases, V lost 4 bases, and 8 bases had no gene match. The CDR3 spans 15 residues. Germline CDR1 is MGHRA and CDR2 is YSYEKL. This chain's CDR3 is CASSPSGQGKNEQFF. CDR3 nucleotides: TGCGCCAGCAGCCCCTCGGGACAGGGAAAGAATGAGCAGTTCTTC.

The gene calls are TRBV19 and TRBJ2-7; D is possibly TRBD1 (6 bases). There are 15 residues in the CDR3. The germline CDR1 and CDR2 sequences are LNHDA and SQIVND (reference sequence). Trimming cost V 2 bases and J 2 bases, with 13 bases left between them. The CDR3 coding sequence is TGTGCCAGTAGTATACGGGGCAGGGACACCTACGAGCAGTACTTC. Encoded protein: CASSIRGRDTYEQYF.

The chain has TRBV18 and TRBJ2-7, with D unclear. This CDR3 contains 11 residues. V shed 6 bases and J shed 6 bases, with 9 bases lying between them. Per the germline V gene, CDR1 is KGHSH and CDR2 is LQKENI. The CDR3 DNA reads TGTGCCAGCTCCGTTAACACCGAGCAGTACTTC. Encoded protein: CASSVNTEQYF.

A few counts support this clonotype. The V and J genes are TRBV12-3 or TRBV12-4 and TRBJ2-7; D ambiguous. The CDR3 has 13 amino acids. With 6 bases removed from V and 4 bases from J, the gap between germline ends came to 13 bases. CDR3: CASSPAGRYEQYF. The CDR3 coding sequence is TGTGCCAGCAGCCCCGCCGGTCGTTACGAGCAGTACTTC.

The chain combines TRBV7-2 with TRBJ1-6; the D gene is possibly TRBD1 (6 bases). Germline values: CDR1 SGHTA, CDR2 FQGNSA. CDR3 length: 15 amino acids. The V gene lost 7 bases and the J gene lost 14 bases, with 24 bases spanning the gap. The CDR3 protein is CASTNSGWGRRSLHF. DNA for the CDR3: TGTGCCAGCACCAACTCGGGCTGGGGGCGTCGGTCCCTCCACTTT.

The chain carries TRBV29-1 and TRBJ2-7; D gene uncertain. Trimming left V 4 bases short and J 2 bases short, with 9 bases between. Germline CDR1 reads SQVTM; CDR2 reads ANQGSEA. The CDR3 covers 12 residues. DNA of the CDR3: TGCAGCGTTGGGGCTACCGCCTACGAGCAGTACTTC. It specifies CSVGATAYEQYF.

This clonotype came up a few times. The chain is built from TRBV6-1 and TRBJ1-5, with TRBD1 identical over 7 bases. In germline, CDR1 is MNHNS, CDR2 SASEGT. J lost 7 bases, V lost 2 bases, and 8 bases had no gene match. This CDR3 contains 15 residues. CDR3 bases: TGTGCCAGCAGTGAAATGCCAGGGGGTGAGCAGCCCCAGCATTTT. The encoded protein is CASSEMPGGEQPQHF.

The chain uses TRBV11-3 and TRBJ2-5; D may correspond to TRBD1 or TRBD2 (5 bases each). V was pared by 6 bases and J by 7 bases, with 12 bases between. Germline loops: CDR1 SGHNT, CDR2 YENEEA. This CDR3 has 12 amino acids. DNA of the CDR3: TGTGCCAGCAGTGACCCCGGGGCGACCCAGTACTTC. This translates into CASSDPGATQYF.

This clonotype was detected only once. V usage is TRBV20-1 and J usage is TRBJ2-7; maybe TRBD1 (5 bases). Trimming removed 1 base from V and 2 bases from J, with 15 bases in between. The CDR3 runs 15 residues. Germline values: CDR1 DFQATT, CDR2 SNEGSKA (reference sequence). The CDR3, as DNA: TGCAGTGCTAGAGGGGTGGGGCGCTCAACCTACGAGCAGTACTTC. Translated, it gives CSARGVGRSTYEQYF.

This clonotype appeared many times. V usage is TRBV5-5 and J usage is TRBJ2-1; 12 bases are a match to TRBD2. The CDR3 has 15 amino acids. J was trimmed by 7 bases and V by 3 bases; bases with no gene match: 5. CDR1 and CDR2 from the germline V gene are SGHKS and YYEKEE (reference sequence). For the CDR3, the DNA is TGTGCCAGCAGCTCGGGACTAGCGGGTAGTAATGAGCAGTTCTTC. This gives the protein CASSSGLAGSNEQFF.

The chain recombines TRBV4-1 with TRBJ2-5, with 12 bases that match TRBD2. The germline V gene has CDR1 MGHRA and CDR2 YSYEKL. Germline trimming cut 4 bases from V and 0 bases from J; bases unmatched to any gene: 3. CDR3 size: 16 residues. The CDR3 sequence: CASSRGLAGYQETQYF. DNA for the CDR3: TGCGCCAGCAGCCGCGGACTAGCGGGGTACCAAGAGACCCAGTACTTC.

Ten or more counts support this clonotype. V usage is TRBV4-1 and J usage is TRBJ2-6; TRBD1 is a possible D gene (6 bases). From germline, CDR1 is MGHRA and CDR2 YSYEKL. This CDR3 region has 20 residues. Trimming left V 3 bases short and J 0 bases short, with 21 bases between. In nucleotides, the CDR3 is TGCGCCAGCAGCCAGGGGGTGACAGGCCTAATGATCTCTGGGGCCAACGTCCTGACTTTC. It yields the protein CASSQGVTGLMISGANVLTF.

This chain connects TRBV14 to TRBJ2-1; D is unresolved. Germline CDR1 SGHDN, CDR2 FVKESK. The ends were cut back, 3 bases at V and 5 bases at J, with 2 bases in the middle. This CDR3 is built from 11 residues. DNA for the CDR3: TGTGCCAGCAGCCAGGACAATGAGCAGTTCTTC. Translated, it gives CASSQDNEQFF.

The chain joins TRBV4-1 to TRBJ2-3; the match to TRBD1 covers 8 bases. The CDR3 is made up of 19 amino acids. With V trimmed by 1 base and J by 4 bases, 16 bases remained unmatched. From germline, CDR1 is MGHRA and CDR2 YSYEKL. The CDR3 here is CASSQVGVRTGILPDTQYF. For the CDR3, the DNA is TGCGCCAGCAGCCAAGTTGGAGTAAGGACAGGGATTCTCCCAGATACGCAGTATTTT.

There are a few counts of this clonotype. Mismatch with germline at one junction end may stem from a read error. This chain connects TRBV12-3 or TRBV12-4 to TRBJ1-1; D gene uncertain. The CDR3 length is 14 residues. In nucleotides, the CDR3 is TGTGCCAGCAGATTAGGGCTCCTGGACACTGAAGCTTTCTTT. Its translation: CASRLGLLDTEAFF.

In this sample, this clonotype turned up a few times. The rearrangement links TRBV11-2 to TRBJ1-1; TRBD1 aligns across 8 bases. V was pared by 1 base and J by 5 bases, with 6 bases of the junction left unmatched. The germline CDR1 and CDR2 sequences are SGHAT and FQNNGV. The CDR3 contains 15 residues. Here the CDR3 DNA reads TGTGCCAGCAGCTTAGGTCAGGGGGCGAGGACTGAAGCTTTCTTT. Its protein is CASSLGQGARTEAFF.

The chain joins TRBV12-3 or TRBV12-4 to TRBJ1-4; no definite D call. V shed 6 bases and J shed 5 bases, with 7 bases lying between them. The CDR3 has 12 amino acids. CDR3 nucleotide sequence: TGTGCCAGCAGATTTATCAATGAAAAACTGTTTTTT. Translation gives CASRFINEKLFF.

The CDR3 spells CASSLGGDFYTDTQYF. The CDR3 DNA reads as TGCGCCAGCAGCTTGGGAGGGGACTTTTACACAGATACGCAGTATTTT. The chain combines TRBV5-1 with TRBJ2-3; possibly TRBD2 for D (6 bases). This CDR3 spans 16 amino acids. V lost 0 bases and J 2 bases, leaving 13 bases between the germline ends. Germline V lookup: CDR1 SGHRS, CDR2 YFSETQ.

This clonotype was seen a few times. This chain links TRBV9 with TRBJ2-1; D perhaps matches TRBD1 (6 bases). CDR3 length: 16 residues. The V gene's germline CDR1 is SGDLS and CDR2 YYNGEE. Between the trimmed V and J ends, which lost 1 base and 4 bases, there was a span of 15 bases. CDR3 region: CASSVSLGAGYNEQFF. In nucleotides, the CDR3 is TGTGCCAGCAGCGTAAGCCTGGGGGCAGGGTACAATGAGCAGTTCTTC.

This clonotype has only one observation. This chain uses TRBV21-1 with TRBJ1-5. TRBV21-1 is a documented pseudogene. There are 14 residues in the CDR3. DNA of the CDR3: TGTGCCAGCAGCAAAGGTCACGAAAATCAGCCCCAGCATTTT. Translation: CASSKGHENQPQHF.

The table lists this clonotype with many counts. The chain recombines TRBV7-9 with TRBJ1-1; a weak D match, TRBD1 (5 bases). The germline V and J ends were trimmed by 4 bases and 6 bases, with 6 bases remaining between them. CDR1 and CDR2 from the germline V gene are SEHNR and FQNEAQ (reference sequence). This CDR3 spans 11 amino acids. CDR3 in amino acids: CASSSGPEAFF. The CDR3 DNA is TGTGCCAGCAGCTCAGGGCCTGAAGCTTTCTTT.

The chain uses TRBV24-1 and TRBJ2-5; the match to TRBD1 covers 8 bases. V gave up 1 base and J gave up 2 bases; unmatched junction bases: 23. The CDR3 spans 22 residues. Germline V gives CDR1 KGHDR, CDR2 SFDVKD. Written as DNA, the CDR3 is TGTGCCACCAGTGATTTAAAAACGACGCTCGGGACAGGATTTGTGGGTCAAGAGACCCAGTACTTC. As protein: CATSDLKTTLGTGFVGQETQYF.

V gene TRBV6-5 combines with J gene TRBJ1-2, with D unresolved. This CDR3 comprises 13 residues. The germline V gene encodes CDR1 MNHEY and CDR2 SVGAGI. Deletions cut 2 bases from V and 4 bases from J, with 8 bases between. In DNA form, the CDR3 reads TGTGCCAGCAGTTACGGGGTAGCCTATGGCTACACCTTC. It codes for CASSYGVAYGYTF.

This clonotype was counted between two and nine times. The chain uses TRBV7-9 and TRBJ2-5; D uncertain. Trimming took off 1 base at V and 1 base at J, with 13 bases between the two ends. In germline, CDR1 is SEHNR, CDR2 FQNEAQ (reference sequence). CDR3 length equals 16 residues. The CDR3 sequence: CASSLGTLRTQETQYF. In DNA form, the CDR3 reads TGTGCCAGCAGCTTAGGTACTCTCAGAACCCAAGAGACCCAGTACTTC. Looking up the rest from reference TRBV7-9 and TRBJ2-5 gives the full variable domain: DTGVSQNPRHKITKRGQNVTFRCDPISEHNRLYWYRQTLGQGPEFLTYFQNEAQLEKSRLLSDRFSAERPKGSFSTLEIQRTEQGDSAMYLCASSLGTLRTQETQYFGPGTRLLVL.